These 10 T cell receptor beta chains originate from one sample sequenced in a study of shared clonotypes between healthy human individuals. Terminally differentiated effector memory CD45RA+ cells were excluded by CCR7 positive selection of CD45RO-negative cells. The method was immunoSEQ multiplex PCR; TCRdb's version includes in-frame clones alone and lacks a portion of them. The sample contains some 630,000 clones, 95% to 96% of which appear only once. Sequencing input: naive CD8+ T cells sorted from blood. The receptors shown here come from a woman in her twenties or thirties in good health.

CDR3: CASSLDSAYEQYF. In DNA form, the CDR3 reads TGTGCCAGCAGCTTAGATTCGGCCTACGAGCAGTACTTC. This sequence joins TRBV11-2 and TRBJ2-7; the D is unclear. The V and J ends lost 0 bases and 2 bases respectively, with 5 bases between them. The germline gives CDR1 SGHAT, CDR2 FQNNGV. The CDR3 sequence is 13 residues long.

This clone showed up just a few times. V usage is TRBV13 and J usage is TRBJ1-5; D is unresolved. The CDR3 is 15 residues long. V shed 0 bases and J shed 3 bases, with 9 bases lying between them. Germline lookup yields CDR1 PRHDT and CDR2 FYEKMQ (reference sequence). CDR3 loop: CASSLGPRNNQPQHF. CDR3 in DNA: TGTGCCAGCAGCTTAGGCCCCAGGAACAATCAGCCCCAGCATTTT.

This chain joins TRBV7-9 and TRBJ2-7; perhaps TRBD2 as D (6 bases). The CDR3 sequence is 17 residues long. The V gene's germline CDR1 is SEHNR and CDR2 FQNEAQ (reference sequence). V shed 4 bases and J shed 3 bases, with 22 bases lying between them. Written as DNA, the CDR3 is TGTGCCAGCAGCTCTCCTACCGCGGGACTGACGGACTACGAGCAGTACTTC. Amino acids: CASSSPTAGLTDYEQYF.

The CDR3 nucleotides are TGTGCCAGCAGTTTATCGGGTGACAGGGGTTTCTACGAGCAGTACTTC. Translation gives CASSLSGDRGFYEQYF. The chain couples TRBV27 to TRBJ2-7, with 8 nucleotides matching TRBD1. Trimming removed 0 bases from V and 3 bases from J; junction bases left unmatched: 7. The CDR3 extends over 16 amino acids. The germline gives CDR1 MNHEY, CDR2 SMNVEV (reference sequence).

The table lists this clone with a count of one. The V gene is TRBV7-6, the J gene TRBJ2-6; the D is unclear. With 1 base removed from V and 0 bases from J, the gap between germline ends came to 7 bases. The CDR3 spans 16 residues. The germline CDR1 and CDR2 sequences are SGHVS and FNYEAQ. CDR3 DNA sequence: TGTGCCAGCAGCTTAGACCGGCTCTCTGGGGCCAACGTCCTGACTTTC. Translation gives CASSLDRLSGANVLTF. Full variable domain (remainder filled in from reference TRBV7-6 and TRBJ2-6): GAGVSQSPRYKVTKRGQDVALRCDPISGHVSLYWYRQALGQGPEFLTYFNYEAQQDKSGLPNDRFSAERPEGSISTLTIQRTEQRDSAMYRCASSLDRLSGANVLTFGAGSRLTVL.

The rearrangement joins TRBV27 to TRBJ2-5; the match to TRBD2 covers 10 bases. V trimming: 5 bases; J trimming: 2 bases; junction bases outside the gene matches: 8. The germline V gene has CDR1 MNHEY and CDR2 SMNVEV (reference sequence). This CDR3 contains 16 residues. This CDR3 is CASSPLAGAVQETQYF. In DNA, the CDR3 is TGTGCCAGCAGTCCCCTAGCGGGAGCCGTACAAGAGACCCAGTACTTC.

The V call is TRBV6-1, the J call TRBJ2-7; D is unresolved. The CDR3 has 13 amino acids. The germline gives CDR1 MNHNS, CDR2 SASEGT. V lost 8 bases to trimming and J lost 0 bases, with 11 bases between them. The CDR3 sequence is CASARLSSYEQYF. The CDR3 DNA is TGTGCCAGCGCTCGGCTGAGCTCCTACGAGCAGTACTTC.

This clone occurred once. The V call is TRBV25-1, the J call TRBJ2-1; D gene unclear. There are 14 residues in the CDR3. The germline CDR1 and CDR2 sequences are MGHDK and SYGVNS. Trimming pared 1 base from V and 5 bases from J, leaving 9 bases between. The CDR3 DNA sequence: TGTGCCAGCAGTGAATGGTTAACAGACAATGAGCAGTTCTTC. Its translation is CASSEWLTDNEQFF.

As for this clone: Other DNA sequences in the sample encode the same CDR3. J is TRBJ2-7 and V is TRBV27; 8 bases agree with TRBD2. This CDR3 spans 14 amino acids. The ends lost 3 bases at V and 4 bases at J; junction bases unmatched: 5. Germline CDR1 and CDR2: MNHEY and SMNVEV (reference sequence). In nucleotides, the CDR3 is TGTGCCAGCAGTTTCGGACGGGAGGGGTACGAGCAGTACTTC. Encoded protein: CASSFGREGYEQYF.

The rearrangement uses TRBV13 and TRBJ2-5, with D possibly matching TRBD1 (6 bases). The DNA end is a closer match to TRBJ2-7, so the J assignment may be wrong. The CDR3 totals 13 residues. Germline CDR1 PRHDT, CDR2 FYEKMQ (reference sequence). CDR3 in amino acids: CASNRAPGYEQYF. The CDR3 nucleotides are TGTGCCAGCAACAGGGCGCCGGGCTACGAGCAGTACTTC.